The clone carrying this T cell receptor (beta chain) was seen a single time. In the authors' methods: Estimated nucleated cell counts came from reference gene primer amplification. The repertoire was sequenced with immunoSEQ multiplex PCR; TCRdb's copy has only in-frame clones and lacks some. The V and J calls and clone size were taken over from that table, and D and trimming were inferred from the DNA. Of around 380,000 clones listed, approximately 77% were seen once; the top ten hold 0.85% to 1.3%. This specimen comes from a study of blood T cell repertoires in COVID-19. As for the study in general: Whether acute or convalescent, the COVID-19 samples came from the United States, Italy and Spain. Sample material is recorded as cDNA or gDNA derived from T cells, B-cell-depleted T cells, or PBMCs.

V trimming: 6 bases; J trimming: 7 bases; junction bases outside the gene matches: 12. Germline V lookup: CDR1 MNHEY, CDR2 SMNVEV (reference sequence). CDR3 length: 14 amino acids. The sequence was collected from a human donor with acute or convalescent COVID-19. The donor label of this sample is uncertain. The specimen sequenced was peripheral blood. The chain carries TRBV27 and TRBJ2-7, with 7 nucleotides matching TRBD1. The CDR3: CASRSQGFQREQYF. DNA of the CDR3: TGTGCCAGCAGATCACAGGGGTTCCAAAGAGAGCAGTACTTC.